These 25 T cell receptor beta chains came from one sample sequenced in a study of cytomegalovirus exposure and HLA in healthy donors. 13 Jbeta primers and 60 Vbeta primers were used for the PCR. Profiled with immunoSEQ multiplex PCR; TCRdb holds only in-frame clones, not every one. Of under 150,000 clones in the sample, over 60% are singletons; the top ten hold 1%. Material: PBMCs. These receptors originate from a human donor in good health.

The J gene is TRBJ1-2, the V gene TRBV28, with D maybe TRBD1 (6 bases). The CDR3 runs 13 residues. Trimming stripped 8 bases from V and 1 base from J, with 11 bases between. The germline CDR1 and CDR2 sequences are MDHEN and SYDVKM. The chain's CDR3 is CASEGGSNYGYTF. In DNA, the CDR3 is TGTGCCAGCGAAGGGGGAAGTAACTATGGCTACACCTTC.

The chain recombines TRBV4-1 with TRBJ1-1, with D possibly being TRBD1 (5 bases). The CDR3 length is 15 residues. V dropped 5 bases and J dropped 0 bases, with 13 bases sitting between them. Germline CDR1 is MGHRA and CDR2 is YSYEKL. This CDR3 reads CASSATRTMNTEAFF. In DNA form, the CDR3 reads TGCGCCAGCAGCGCGACTCGGACAATGAACACTGAAGCTTTCTTT.

This clone was seen only a few times. The chain uses TRBV6-1 and TRBJ1-3; no reliable D call. The CDR3 length is 16 residues. Germline V gene data show CDR1 as MNHNS and CDR2 as SASEGT. Trimming took 0 bases from V and 0 from J, leaving 9 bases between them. The CDR3 DNA follows: TGTGCCAGCAGTGAAGCTGGGCCGATCTCTGGAAACACCATATATTTT. The encoded protein is CASSEAGPISGNTIYF.

The chain joins TRBV7-6 to TRBJ2-7, with a possible D match to TRBD1 (5 bases). Germline CDR1 reads SGHVS; CDR2 reads FNYEAQ. This CDR3 is built from 13 residues. Trimming shortened V by 8 bases and J by 2 bases, and 13 bases separated the two germline ends. CDR3 bases: TGTGCCAGCTCCAGGGCAGGAGCCTACGAGCAGTACTTC. Translating it yields CASSRAGAYEQYF.

This sequence joins TRBV19 and TRBJ1-1; maybe TRBD1 (6 bases). V was trimmed by 4 bases and J by 0 bases, leaving 12 bases between them. Germline values: CDR1 LNHDA, CDR2 SQIVND (reference sequence). The CDR3 is 15 amino acids. CDR3 sequence reads: CASSNRALMNTEAFF. For the CDR3, the DNA is TGTGCCAGTAGTAACAGGGCACTCATGAACACTGAAGCTTTCTTT.

This chain links TRBV2 with TRBJ1-2, with TRBD1 as a possible D gene (6 bases). Germline CDR1 reads SNHLY; CDR2 reads FYNNEI. This CDR3 has 13 amino acids. Trimming left V 4 bases short and J 8 bases short, with 14 bases between. This CDR3 is CASSVPAGDGYTF. CDR3 bases: TGTGCCAGCAGTGTACCGGCAGGGGACGGCTACACCTTC.

The chain combines TRBV5-6 with TRBJ2-7, with D possibly matching TRBD1 (6 bases). The CDR3 length is 18 residues. Germline V gene lookup returns CDR1 SGHDT and CDR2 YYEEEE. The germline V and J ends were trimmed by 4 bases and 3 bases, with 26 bases remaining between them. CDR3 protein: CASSPPVGTPRIYYEQYF. CDR3 in DNA: TGTGCCAGCAGCCCCCCTGTCGGGACACCTAGGATCTACTACGAGCAGTACTTC.

This chain connects TRBV29-1 to TRBJ1-2, with D hard to call. The length of the CDR3 is 14 residues. CDR1 and CDR2 from the germline V gene are SQVTM and ANQGSEA. The ends were cut back, 2 bases at V and 0 bases at J, with 10 bases in the middle. The CDR3: CSVEPSEANYGYTF. CDR3 bases: TGCAGCGTTGAACCGAGCGAAGCTAACTATGGCTACACCTTC.

The genes are TRBV4-1 and TRBJ1-6; TRBD1 matches 7 bases. The germline CDR1 and CDR2 sequences are MGHRA and YSYEKL. The CDR3 totals 16 residues. The V and J ends lost 0 bases and 7 bases, in that order; junction bases with no gene match: 6. In DNA, the CDR3 is TGCGCCAGCAGCCAAGATCTGGGACAGATGAATTCACCCCTCCACTTT. It codes for CASSQDLGQMNSPLHF.

In its sample, this clone was seen a few times. J is TRBJ2-6 and V is TRBV5-8; TRBD2 matches 8 bases. V was pared by 4 bases and J by 3 bases, with 6 bases of the junction left unmatched. The CDR3 loop spans 16 amino acids. Germline CDR1 reads SGHTS; CDR2 reads YDEGEE. The CDR3 DNA sequence: TGTGCCAGCAGCCCGACGGGGGGGCGTGGGGCCAACGTCCTGACTTTC. Amino acids: CASSPTGGRGANVLTF.

This clone was observed a handful of times. The chain has TRBV6-5 and TRBJ1-2; 7 bases match TRBD1. Trimming at V came to 0 bases and at J to 8 bases, leaving 9 bases not matched to a gene. Germline V gene sequence: CDR1 MNHEY, CDR2 SVGAGI. The CDR3 contains 15 residues. CDR3 DNA: TGTGCCAGCAGTTACTCTGTCGAGGGGGCGCGGGGCTACACCTTC. Its protein product is CASSYSVEGARGYTF.

The gene calls are TRBV19 and TRBJ2-5; the match to TRBD2 covers 11 bases. CDR3 length: 15 amino acids. Germline V gene lookup returns CDR1 LNHDA and CDR2 SQIVND (reference sequence). J was trimmed by 1 base and V by 3 bases; bases with no gene match: 1. DNA of the CDR3: TGTGCCAGTAGTATTCTAGCGGGGGGCCAAGAGACCCAGTACTTC. This codes for CASSILAGGQETQYF.

This chain connects TRBV28 to TRBJ1-1; possibly TRBD1 for D (6 bases). This CDR3 is built from 13 residues. V gave up 4 bases and J gave up 6 bases, with 12 bases separating them. The V gene's germline CDR1 is MDHEN and CDR2 SYDVKM. The CDR3 nucleotides are TGTGCCAGCAGTTACAGGGTAACTTCTGAAGCTTTCTTT. This encodes CASSYRVTSEAFF.

The chain joins TRBV5-1 to TRBJ1-2; 10 bases align to TRBD1. The germline V gene has CDR1 SGHRS and CDR2 YFSETQ. The trim removed 0 bases at V and 6 bases at J, leaving 5 bases unmatched. The length of the CDR3 is 15 residues. The CDR3 DNA follows: TGCGCCAGCAGCTTGGGAGGGACAGGGGCGCATGGCTACACCTTC. Translating it yields CASSLGGTGAHGYTF.

This clone appeared once. The chain uses TRBV6-1 and TRBJ2-1, with no clear D. V was cut by 6 bases and J by 1 base, with 10 bases left in between. CDR1 and CDR2 (germline): MNHNS, SASEGT. This CDR3 is 14 amino acids long. Here the CDR3 DNA reads TGTGCCAGCAGCATCTTGGAGTCCTACAATGAGCAGTTCTTC. Protein sequence: CASSILESYNEQFF.

The chain employs TRBV11-2 and TRBJ2-1; D is unresolved. The CDR3 is made up of 15 amino acids. Germline CDR1 and CDR2: SGHAT and FQNNGV. Trimming shortened V by 7 bases and J by 0 bases, and 13 bases separated the two germline ends. The CDR3 sequence: CASNLLASSYNEQFF. The CDR3 DNA sequence: TGTGCCAGCAACCTTTTGGCCAGCTCCTACAATGAGCAGTTCTTC. The whole variable domain, remainder taken from reference TRBV11-2 and TRBJ2-1, is EAGVAQSPRYKIIEKRQSVAFWCNPISGHATLYWYQQILGQGPKLLIQFQNNGVVDDSQLPKDRFSAERLKGVDSTLKIQPAKLEDSAVYLCASNLLASSYNEQFFGPGTRLTVL.

The chain is built from TRBV5-4 and TRBJ1-1; D uncertain. The CDR3 loop spans 14 amino acids. The ends were cut back, 4 bases at V and 4 bases at J, with 14 bases in the middle. Germline V gene data show CDR1 as SGHNT and CDR2 as YYREEE (reference sequence). The CDR3 spells CASSQEAGVTEAFF. The CDR3 DNA reads TGTGCCAGCAGCCAAGAGGCGGGTGTCACTGAAGCTTTCTTT.

The chain links TRBV19 to TRBJ1-5; no clear D. The CDR3 spans 15 residues. Trimming cost V 0 bases and J 3 bases, with 9 bases left between them. Looked up from germline, CDR1 is LNHDA and CDR2 is SQIVND (reference sequence). CDR3 sequence reads: CASSIDRVVNQPQHF. CDR3 in DNA: TGTGCCAGTAGTATAGACCGGGTCGTCAATCAGCCCCAGCATTTT.

The chain is built from TRBV9 and TRBJ2-1, with 7 positions matching TRBD2. J was trimmed by 4 bases and V by 4 bases; bases with no gene match: 5. The germline CDR1 and CDR2 sequences are SGDLS and YYNGEE. The CDR3 runs 14 residues. CDR3: CASSLGTTYNEQFF. The CDR3 DNA reads as TGTGCCAGCAGCCTGGGGACTACTTACAATGAGCAGTTCTTC.

The rearrangement joins TRBV10-1 to TRBJ2-1; 11 positions match TRBD2. CDR3 length equals 14 residues. V lost 8 bases, J lost 4 bases, and 4 bases stayed unmatched. Germline CDR1 WNHNN, CDR2 SYGVQD (reference sequence). CDR3 in DNA: TGCGCCAGCGGGGCTAGCGGGGGGTACAATGAGCAGTTCTTC. It yields the protein CASGASGGYNEQFF.

The rearrangement joins TRBV10-3 to TRBJ1-1; D call uncertain. Germline CDR1 reads ENHRY; CDR2 reads SYGVKD. The V gene lost 0 bases and the J gene lost 3 bases, with 8 bases spanning the gap. CDR3 length equals 14 residues. The CDR3 is CAISESAVYTEAFF. The CDR3 coding sequence is TGTGCCATCAGTGAGTCCGCAGTTTACACTGAAGCTTTCTTT.

The chain is built from TRBV6-1 and TRBJ1-4; D perhaps matches TRBD1 (6 bases). The CDR3 is made up of 13 amino acids. Germline V gene sequence: CDR1 MNHNS, CDR2 SASEGT. Trimming pared 9 bases from V and 4 bases from J, leaving 12 bases between. CDR3 DNA: TGTGCCAGGGGGGACAAAGGTAATGAAAAACTGTTTTTT. This codes for CARGDKGNEKLFF.

In its sample, this clone was seen a few times. This chain links TRBV27 with TRBJ1-1; 8 bases map to TRBD1. This CDR3 has 15 residues. J was trimmed by 1 base and V by 6 bases; bases with no gene match: 7. Germline V gives CDR1 MNHEY, CDR2 SMNVEV (reference sequence). Here the CDR3 DNA reads TGTGCCAGCAGGTGGGACAGGCTTTCGAACACTGAAGCTTTCTTT. Its translation is CASRWDRLSNTEAFF.

The chain has TRBV11-3 and TRBJ2-7, with D tentatively TRBD1 (7 bases). Germline CDR1 is SGHNT and CDR2 is YENEEA. The CDR3 totals 14 residues. V lost 5 bases and J lost 0, with 11 bases in between. CDR3 DNA: TGTGCCAGCAGCCCCCAGGGGGGCTCCTACGAGCAGTACTTC. Protein: CASSPQGGSYEQYF. Drawing the rest from reference TRBV11-3 and TRBJ2-7, the complete variable domain is EAGVVQSPRYKIIEKKQPVAFWCNPISGHNTLYWYLQNLGQGPELLIRYENEEAVDDSQLPKDRFSAERLKGVDSTLKIQPAELGDSAVYLCASSPQGGSYEQYFGPGTRLTVT.

The rearrangement joins TRBV6-6 to TRBJ1-2; possible D gene TRBD1, 5 bases. The CDR3 sequence is 14 residues long. Germline loops: CDR1 MNHNY, CDR2 SVGAGI (reference sequence). V was shortened by 7 bases and J by 4 bases, with 16 bases between the two germline ends. The CDR3 region is CASKEGNGGYGYTF. CDR3 sequence (DNA): TGTGCCAGCAAGGAAGGGAACGGGGGCTATGGCTACACCTTC.